This T cell receptor (beta chain) was retrieved from a study of a mutant IDH1 vaccine in newly diagnosed glioma. Looking at the study overall: Vaccination was launched 4-6 weeks after radiotherapy alone, or with temozolomide cycles. Mean patient age was around 40 years; approximately 60% were male and roughly 38% female. Former treatment meant radiotherapy, temozolomide, or both; the majority had gotten both.

In the case of this clone: Its target is not known.

The protocol was immunoSEQ multiplex PCR, while the TCRdb copy is restricted to in-frame clones and leaves out a portion. The sample includes around 30,000 clones, 80% to 90% of them seen just once. The CDR3 has 14 residues. CDR1 is LNHDA, CDR2 SQIVND, per germline (reference sequence). V gave up 6 bases and J gave up 2 bases, with 13 bases separating them. Regarding time point: week 47, end of study. The study gave 300 ug of mutant IDH1 20-mer peptide per vaccine dose, with topical imiquimod. Vaccination of patients was performed eight times, in weeks 1, 3, 5, 7, 11, 15, 19 and 23. Sample: PBMCs, taken from a glioma patient whose treatment included an IDH1 peptide vaccine. The receptor's source is a woman under 40 with glioma. This sequence joins TRBV19 and TRBJ1-1; no reliable D call. The DNA for the CDR3 is TGTGCCAGTAGAGAGTCAGCCCCTAACACTGAAGCTTTCTTT. Residues: CASRESAPNTEAFF.